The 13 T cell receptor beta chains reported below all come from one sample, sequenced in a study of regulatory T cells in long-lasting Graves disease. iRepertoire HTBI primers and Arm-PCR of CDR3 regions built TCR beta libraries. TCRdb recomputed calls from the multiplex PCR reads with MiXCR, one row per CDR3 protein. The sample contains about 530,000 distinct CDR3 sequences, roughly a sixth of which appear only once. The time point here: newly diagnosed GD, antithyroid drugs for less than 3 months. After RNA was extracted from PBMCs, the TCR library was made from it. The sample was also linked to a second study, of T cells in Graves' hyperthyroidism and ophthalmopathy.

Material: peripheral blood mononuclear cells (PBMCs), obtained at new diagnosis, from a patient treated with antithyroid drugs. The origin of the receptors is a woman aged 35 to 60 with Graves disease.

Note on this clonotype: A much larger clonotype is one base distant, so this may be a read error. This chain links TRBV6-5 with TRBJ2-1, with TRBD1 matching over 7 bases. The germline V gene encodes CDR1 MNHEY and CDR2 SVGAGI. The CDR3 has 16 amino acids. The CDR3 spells CASGYNPDRDYNEQFF. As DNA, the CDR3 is TGTGCCAGCGGTTACAACCCAGACAGGGACTACAATGAGCAGTTCTTC.

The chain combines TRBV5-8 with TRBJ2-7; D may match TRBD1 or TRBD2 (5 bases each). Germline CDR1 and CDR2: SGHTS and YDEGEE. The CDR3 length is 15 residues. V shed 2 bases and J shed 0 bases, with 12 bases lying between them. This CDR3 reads CASSFRGTASYEQYF. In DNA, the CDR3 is TGTGCCAGCAGCTTTCGAGGGACCGCCTCCTACGAGCAGTACTTC.

The CDR3 protein is CASSYLAATDTQYF. CDR3 in DNA: TGTGCCAGTAGTTACCTAGCGGCGACAGATACGCAGTATTTT. This chain links TRBV19 with TRBJ2-3; TRBD2 agrees at 7 bases. The trim removed 5 bases at V and 3 bases at J, leaving 5 bases unmatched. Germline V CDR1 and CDR2: LNHDA, SQIVND (reference sequence). The CDR3 extends over 14 amino acids.

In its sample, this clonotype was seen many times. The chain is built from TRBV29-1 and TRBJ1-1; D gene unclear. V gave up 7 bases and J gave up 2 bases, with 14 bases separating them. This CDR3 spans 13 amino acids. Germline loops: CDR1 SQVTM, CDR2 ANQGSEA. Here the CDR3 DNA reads TGCAGCGCCTCACAGATAGGAAACACTGAAGCTTTCTTT. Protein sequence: CSASQIGNTEAFF. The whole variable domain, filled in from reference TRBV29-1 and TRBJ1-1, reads SAVISQKPSRDICQRGTSLTIQCQVDSQVTMMFWYRQQPGQSLTLIATANQGSEATYESGFVIDKFPISRPNLTFSTLTVSNMSPEDSSIYLCSASQIGNTEAFFGQGTRLTVV.

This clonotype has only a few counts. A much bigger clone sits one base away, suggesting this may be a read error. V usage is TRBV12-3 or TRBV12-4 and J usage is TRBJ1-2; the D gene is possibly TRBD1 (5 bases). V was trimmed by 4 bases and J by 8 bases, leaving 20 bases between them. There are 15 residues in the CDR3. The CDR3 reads CASSSAGLRIPGYTF. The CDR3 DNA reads TGTGCCAGCAGTTCCGCGGGACTCCGGATCCCGGGCTACACCTTC.

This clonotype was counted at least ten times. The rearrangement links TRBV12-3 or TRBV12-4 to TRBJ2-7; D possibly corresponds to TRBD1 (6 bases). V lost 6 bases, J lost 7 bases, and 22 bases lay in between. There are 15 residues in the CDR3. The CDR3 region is CASSPRWQGREEQYF. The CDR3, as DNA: TGTGCCAGCAGCCCTAGGTGGCAGGGGCGCGAGGAGCAGTACTTC.

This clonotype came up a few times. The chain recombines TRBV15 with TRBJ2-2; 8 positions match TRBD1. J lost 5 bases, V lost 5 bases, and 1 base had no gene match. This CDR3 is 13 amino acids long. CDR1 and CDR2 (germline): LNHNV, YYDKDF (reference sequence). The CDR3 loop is CATSDRGTGELFF. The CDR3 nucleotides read TGTGCCACCAGCGACAGGGGTACCGGGGAGCTGTTTTTT.

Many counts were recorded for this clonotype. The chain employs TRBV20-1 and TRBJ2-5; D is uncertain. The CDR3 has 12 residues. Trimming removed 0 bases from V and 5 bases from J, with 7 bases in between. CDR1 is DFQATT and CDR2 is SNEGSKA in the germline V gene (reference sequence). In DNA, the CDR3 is TGCAGTGCTAGAGAATGCTGCGAGACCCAGTACTTC. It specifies CSARECCETQYF.

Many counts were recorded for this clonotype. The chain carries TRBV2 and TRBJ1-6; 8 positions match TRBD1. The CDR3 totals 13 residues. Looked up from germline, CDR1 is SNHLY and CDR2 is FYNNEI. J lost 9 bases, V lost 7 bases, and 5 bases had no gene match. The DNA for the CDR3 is TGTGCCAGCATTACAGGGGGGGTTTCACCCCTCCACTTT. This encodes CASITGGVSPLHF.

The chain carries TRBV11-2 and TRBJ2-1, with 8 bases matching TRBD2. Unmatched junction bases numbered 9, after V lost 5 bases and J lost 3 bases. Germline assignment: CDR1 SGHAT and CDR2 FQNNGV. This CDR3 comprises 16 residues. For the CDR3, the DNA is TGTGCCAGCAGCACCAAGCGGGGGCCCTACTACAATGAGCAGTTCTTC. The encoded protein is CASSTKRGPYYNEQFF.

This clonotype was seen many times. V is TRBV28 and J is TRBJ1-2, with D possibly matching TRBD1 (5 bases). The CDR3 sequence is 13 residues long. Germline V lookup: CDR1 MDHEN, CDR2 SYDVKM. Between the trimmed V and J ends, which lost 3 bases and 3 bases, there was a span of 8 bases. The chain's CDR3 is CASSFAGDYGYTF. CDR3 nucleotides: TGTGCCAGCAGTTTTGCGGGGGACTATGGCTACACCTTC.

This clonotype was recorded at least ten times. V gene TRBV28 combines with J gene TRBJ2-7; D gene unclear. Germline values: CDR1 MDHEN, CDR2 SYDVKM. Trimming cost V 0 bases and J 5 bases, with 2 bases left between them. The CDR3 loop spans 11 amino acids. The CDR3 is CASSLWNEQYF. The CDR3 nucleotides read TGTGCCAGCAGTTTATGGAACGAGCAGTACTTC. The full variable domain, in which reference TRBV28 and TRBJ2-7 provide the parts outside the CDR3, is DVKVTQSSRYLVKRTGEKVFLECVQDMDHENMFWYRQDPGLGLRLIYFSYDVKMKEKGDIPEGYSVSREKKERFSLILESASTNQTSMYLCASSLWNEQYFGPGTRLTVT.

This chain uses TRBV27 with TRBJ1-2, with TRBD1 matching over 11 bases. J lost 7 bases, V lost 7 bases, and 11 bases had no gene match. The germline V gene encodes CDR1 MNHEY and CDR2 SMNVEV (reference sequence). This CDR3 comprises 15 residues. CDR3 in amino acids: CASTSIRTGGRGYTF. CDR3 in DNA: TGTGCCAGCACTTCTATTAGGACAGGGGGCCGTGGCTACACCTTC.